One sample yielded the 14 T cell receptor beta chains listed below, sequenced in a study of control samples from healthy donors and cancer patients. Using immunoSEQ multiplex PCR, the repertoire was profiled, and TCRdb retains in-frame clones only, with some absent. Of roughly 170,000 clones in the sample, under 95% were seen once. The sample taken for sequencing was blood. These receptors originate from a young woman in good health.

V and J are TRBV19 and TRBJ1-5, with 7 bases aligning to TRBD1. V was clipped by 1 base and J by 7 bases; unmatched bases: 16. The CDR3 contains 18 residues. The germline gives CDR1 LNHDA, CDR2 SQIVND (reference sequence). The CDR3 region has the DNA TGTGCCAGTAGTATAGGGAAGGATGCTAGGGGGCTCGGACAGCCCCAGCATTTT. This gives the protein CASSIGKDARGLGQPQHF.

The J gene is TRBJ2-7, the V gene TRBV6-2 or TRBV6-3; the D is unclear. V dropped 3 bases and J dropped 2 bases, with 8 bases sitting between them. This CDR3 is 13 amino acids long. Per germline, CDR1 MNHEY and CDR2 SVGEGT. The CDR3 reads CASSYSVTYEQYF. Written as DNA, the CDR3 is TGTGCCAGCAGTTATTCGGTAACCTACGAGCAGTACTTC.

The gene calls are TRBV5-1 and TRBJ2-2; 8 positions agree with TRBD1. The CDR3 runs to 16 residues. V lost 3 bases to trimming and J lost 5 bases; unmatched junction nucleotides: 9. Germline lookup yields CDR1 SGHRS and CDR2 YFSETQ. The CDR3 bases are TGCGCCAGCAGCTCGCCAGGACAGGGAGTAACCGGGGAGCTGTTTTTT. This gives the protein CASSSPGQGVTGELFF.

The CDR3 nucleotides are TGTGCCAGCAGTGAATCGTCTGGTAACTATGGCTACACCTTC. Residues: CASSESSGNYGYTF. This chain uses TRBV6-1 with TRBJ1-2, with D uncertain. The length of the CDR3 is 14 residues. Germline V gene sequence: CDR1 MNHNS, CDR2 SASEGT. V lost 2 bases, J lost 1 base, and 8 bases lay in between.

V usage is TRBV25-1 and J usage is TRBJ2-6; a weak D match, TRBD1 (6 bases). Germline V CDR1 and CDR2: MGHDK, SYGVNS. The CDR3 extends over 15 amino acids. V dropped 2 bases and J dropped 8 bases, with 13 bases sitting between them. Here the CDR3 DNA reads TGTGCCAGCAGTGAAAAAAGGGGGACATCCAACGTCCTGACTTTC. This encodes CASSEKRGTSNVLTF.

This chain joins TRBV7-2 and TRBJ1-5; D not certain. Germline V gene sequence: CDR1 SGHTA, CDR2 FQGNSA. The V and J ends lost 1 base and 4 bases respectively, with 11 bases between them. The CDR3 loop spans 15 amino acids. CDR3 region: CASSLVARLNQPQHF. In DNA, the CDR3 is TGTGCCAGCAGCTTAGTGGCACGATTAAATCAGCCCCAGCATTTT.

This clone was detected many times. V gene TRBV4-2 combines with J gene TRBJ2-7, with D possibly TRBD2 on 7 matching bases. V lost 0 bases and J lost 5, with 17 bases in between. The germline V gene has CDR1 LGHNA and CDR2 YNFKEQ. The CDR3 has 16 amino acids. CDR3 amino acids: CASSQDPQGRADEQYF. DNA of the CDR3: TGTGCCAGCAGCCAAGACCCCCAGGGGAGGGCCGACGAGCAGTACTTC.

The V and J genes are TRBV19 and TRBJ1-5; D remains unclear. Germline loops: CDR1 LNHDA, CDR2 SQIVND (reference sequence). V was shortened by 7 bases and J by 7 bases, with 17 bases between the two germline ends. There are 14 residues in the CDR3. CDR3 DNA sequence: TGTGCCAGTAACCGAAGGGAGGGAAGGCAGCCCCAGCATTTT. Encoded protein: CASNRREGRQPQHF.

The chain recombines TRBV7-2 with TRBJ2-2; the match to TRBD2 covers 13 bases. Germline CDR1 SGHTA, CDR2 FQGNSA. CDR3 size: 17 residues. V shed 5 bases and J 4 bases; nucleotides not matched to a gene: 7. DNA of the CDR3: TGTGCCAGCAGCCAATGGGGACTAGCGGGACCCACCGGGGAGCTGTTTTTT. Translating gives CASSQWGLAGPTGELFF.

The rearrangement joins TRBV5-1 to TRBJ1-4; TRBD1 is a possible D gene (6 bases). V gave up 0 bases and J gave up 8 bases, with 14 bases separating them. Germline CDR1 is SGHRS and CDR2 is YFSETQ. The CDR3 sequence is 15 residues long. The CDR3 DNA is TGCGCCAGCAGCTTGGAAGGGGGGCAGCGGGAAAAACTGTTTTTT. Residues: CASSLEGGQREKLFF.

The CDR3 DNA follows: TGTGCCAGCAGCTGGGACAGGATGGCGGATGGCTACACCTTC. It translates to CASSWDRMADGYTF. The chain joins TRBV6-5 to TRBJ1-2; TRBD1 matches 8 bases. V lost 6 bases, J lost 6 bases, and 9 bases stayed unmatched. This CDR3 contains 14 residues. Per germline, CDR1 MNHEY and CDR2 SVGAGI.

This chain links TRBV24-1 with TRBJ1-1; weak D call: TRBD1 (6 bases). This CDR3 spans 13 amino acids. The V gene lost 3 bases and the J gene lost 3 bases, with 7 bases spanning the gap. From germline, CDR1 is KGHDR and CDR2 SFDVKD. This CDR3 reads CATSDPGDTEAFF. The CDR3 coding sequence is TGTGCCACCAGTGATCCAGGGGACACTGAAGCTTTCTTT.

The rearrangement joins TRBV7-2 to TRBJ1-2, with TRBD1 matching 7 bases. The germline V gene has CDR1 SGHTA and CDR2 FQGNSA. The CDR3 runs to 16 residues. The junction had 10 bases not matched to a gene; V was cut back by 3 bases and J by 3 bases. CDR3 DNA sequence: TGTGCCAGCAGCTTCCCCCCGGGAGGGGGCGACTATGGCTACACCTTC. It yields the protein CASSFPPGGGDYGYTF.

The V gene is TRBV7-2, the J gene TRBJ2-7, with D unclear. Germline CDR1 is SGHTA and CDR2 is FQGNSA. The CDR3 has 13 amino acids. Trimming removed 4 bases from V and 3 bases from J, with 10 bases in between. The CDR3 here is CASSSPIFYEQYF. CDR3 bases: TGTGCCAGCAGCTCCCCTATCTTCTACGAGCAGTACTTC. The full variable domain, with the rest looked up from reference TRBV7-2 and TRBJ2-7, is GAGVSQSPSNKVTEKGKDVELRCDPISGHTALYWYRQSLGQGLEFLIYFQGNSAPDKSGLPSDRFSAERTGGSVSTLTIQRTQQEDSAVYLCASSSPIFYEQYFGPGTRLTVT.